This T cell receptor beta chain was profiled in a study of beta chain features in type 1 diabetes. Study results and limitations: All four CD4+ subsets of Type 1 diabetes patients contained TCRB CDR3s that were moderately but significantly shorter. VDJ junctions from patients with type 1 diabetes contained fewer insertions and more deletions.

Worth noting for this clone: Its matching antigen is unknown.

Central memory, naive, regulatory and stem cell-like memory CD4+ cells were sorted by CD45RO/CCR7/CD25/CD127/CD95/CD27. The whole isolated RNA underwent reverse transcription, so sequencing captured expressed TCRB transcripts. Profiled with immunoSEQ multiplex PCR; TCRdb holds only in-frame clones, not every one. Counted here are about half a million clones, roughly 10% occurring once; the ten biggest clones make up 0.04% to 0.05%. CDR3 length equals 13 residues. The germline V gene has CDR1 SGHNT and CDR2 YYREEE (reference sequence). The ends were cut back, 2 bases at V and 0 bases at J, with 5 bases in the middle.

This TCR came from a woman between 18 and 29 years old in good health. The sample was naive CD4+ T cells from blood. J is TRBJ2-5 and V is TRBV5-4, with D unclear. CDR3 sequence reads: CASSLTYQETQYF. Written as DNA, the CDR3 is TGTGCCAGCAGCTTAACTTACCAAGAGACCCAGTACTTC. The full variable domain, completed using reference TRBV5-4 and TRBJ2-5, is ETGVTQSPTHLIKTRGQQVTLRCSSQSGHNTVSWYQQALGQGPQFIFQYYREEENGRGNFPPRFSGLQFPNYSSELNVNALELDDSALYLCASSLTYQETQYFGPGTRLLVL.